A selection of T cell receptor beta chains follows, all from one sample in a study of blood T cell repertoires in COVID-19. Measured with immunoSEQ multiplex PCR; TCRdb has only the in-frame clones, and not every one. The sample lists about 240,000 clones, around 88% seen once, with roughly 9% in the top ten. The specimen was PBMCs or T cells enriched from blood (not recorded which). The receptor source for this set is a middle-aged man who had recovered from COVID-19. Each CDR3 is given with its conserved first and last residue. Fields, in order: clone size, D gene, J gene, V gene, CDR3 DNA, CDR3 protein. D genes are given only for firm matches. Expanded clones get a size class; other rows say once, few or many, or leave the size out.

NA TRBD1 TRBJ1-5 TRBV2 TGTGCCAGCAGTGTCGGACAGGCCGATGGCTTGTCGCATTTT CASSVGQADGLSHF
once TRBD1 TRBJ2-1 TRBV6-2/TRBV6-3 TGTGCCAGCAGTTACGGGGGACAGGGAATCTACAATGAGCAGTTCTTC CASSYGGQGIYNEQFF
once NA TRBJ1-5 TRBV20-1 TGCAGTGCTAGTGTGCCGGGCAATCAGCCCCAGCATTTT CSASVPGNQPQHF
NA NA TRBJ2-1 TRBV28 TGTGCCAGCCGGGTCGGGGACTCGTCACTCAATGAGCAGTTCTTC CASRVGDSSLNEQFF
NA NA TRBJ1-1 TRBV7-9 TGTGCCAGCAGCTTAAACTCCCTTGAAGCTTTCTTT CASSLNSLEAFF
NA TRBD2 TRBJ2-3 TRBV6-2/TRBV6-3 TGTGCCAGCAGCGCCCAGCGGGAGATCCCAGATACGCAGTATTTT CASSAQREIPDTQYF
NA TRBD1 TRBJ1-6 TRBV27 TGTGCCAGCACTGAGACCGGGACAGGGTACTCACCCCTCCACTTT CASTETGTGYSPLHF
NA TRBD2 TRBJ2-5 TRBV3-1/TRBV3-2 TGTGCCAGCAGCCCCACCCTCGGGGCAGCGGGATTGGAGACCCAGTACTTC CASSPTLGAAGLETQYF
once TRBD1 TRBJ1-1 TRBV6-5 TGTGCCAGCCTGGGACAGGGGGCTTTACGGGCTTTCTTT CASLGQGALRAFF
once TRBD2 TRBJ2-3 TRBV7-3 TGTGCCAGCAGTTCCCGGGGGGGGACAGATACGCAGTATTTT CASSSRGGTDTQYF
NA TRBD1 TRBJ1-5 TRBV4-1 TGCGCCAGCAGCCCTACGCGGACAGGGGTTCAGCCCCAGCATTTT CASSPTRTGVQPQHF
once TRBD2 TRBJ2-3 TRBV4-3 TGCGCCAGCAGCCAAGATCGACTAGCGGGAGGGGCCACAGATACGCAGTATTTT CASSQDRLAGGATDTQYF
few TRBD1 TRBJ2-7 TRBV9 TGTGCCAGCAGCGTAGCCACCGGGACAGGGATCGACGAGCAGTACTTC CASSVATGTGIDEQYF
NA NA TRBJ1-5 TRBV6-5 TGTGCCAGCAGTTACGGGGGGAGTCAGCCCCAGCATTTT CASSYGGSQPQHF
few TRBD1 TRBJ1-4 TRBV5-1 TGCGCCAGCAGCTTGGGACAGGGAGGAGGCGAAAAACTGTTTTTT CASSLGQGGGEKLFF
NA NA TRBJ2-5 TRBV29-1 TGCAGCGTTTCAGGGGGAGGAGGCCAAGAGACCCAGTACTTC CSVSGGGGQETQYF
NA TRBD1 TRBJ2-2 TRBV6-1 TGTGCCAGCAGTGAAGGGGGACAGGGATACACCGGGGAGCTGTTTTTT CASSEGGQGYTGELFF
NA NA TRBJ2-2 TRBV2 TGTGCCAGCAGTCCAGGACAACCCGGGAACACCGGGGAGCTGTTTTTT CASSPGQPGNTGELFF
NA NA TRBJ2-3 TRBV28 TGTGCCAGCAGTCCCCCTTCCACAGATACGCAGTATTTT CASSPPSTDTQYF
NA NA TRBJ1-6 TRBV3-1/TRBV3-2 TGTGCCAGCAGTTCCACTTCGGGGGATGGATCACCCCTCCACTTT CASSSTSGDGSPLHF
NA TRBD1 TRBJ1-1 TRBV7-3 TGTGCCAGCAGCCCCGGGACAGGGGCCAACACTGAAGCTTTCTTT CASSPGTGANTEAFF
NA NA TRBJ1-2 TRBV12-3/TRBV12-4 TGTGCCAGCAGTTTGACAGACTATGGCTACACCTTC CASSLTDYGYTF
NA TRBD1 TRBJ1-2 TRBV24-1 TGTGCCACCAGTGATTTGAGCGACAGGGGAATTGATGGCTACACCTTC CATSDLSDRGIDGYTF
NA NA TRBJ1-1 TRBV5-6 TGTGCCAGCAGCACGGGACATAACACTGAAGCTTTCTTT CASSTGHNTEAFF
NA NA TRBJ2-7 TRBV18 TGTGCCAGCTCCCCTCTGGAAGGGGTGAGCGAGCAGTACTTC CASSPLEGVSEQYF
NA NA TRBJ1-4 TRBV7-2 TGTGCCAGCAGCATCCAGGCTGGGAATGAAAAACTGTTTTTT CASSIQAGNEKLFF
NA TRBD1 TRBJ1-1 TRBV6-2/TRBV6-3 TGTGCCAGCAGCAGGGGGTTTCTCACTGAAGCTTTCTTT CASSRGFLTEAFF
once TRBD1 TRBJ2-1 TRBV24-1 TGTGCCACGCCCAAAGGACAGGGTCCATACAATGAGCAGTTCTTC CATPKGQGPYNEQFF
once TRBD2 TRBJ2-1 TRBV2 TGTGCCAGCAGTCCTAGCGGGGCTAACAATGAGCAGTTCTTC CASSPSGANNEQFF
NA NA TRBJ1-2 TRBV11-3 TGTGCCAGCAGCCAGGCCGGCGTTTATGGCTACACCTTC CASSQAGVYGYTF
once NA TRBJ1-2 TRBV6-5 TGTGCCAGCAAAGTCTCCTCCGGGACTAACTATGGCTACACCTTC CASKVSSGTNYGYTF
NA TRBD1 TRBJ1-4 TRBV3-1/TRBV3-2 TGTGCCAGCAGGGAGACAGGGGGCGGCAATGAAAAACTGTTTTTT CASRETGGGNEKLFF
NA NA TRBJ1-1 TRBV4-1 TGCGCCAGCAGCCAAGACAGGAACACTGAAGCTTTCTTT CASSQDRNTEAFF
once NA TRBJ1-1 TRBV5-5 TGTGCCAGCAGCTTGGCGGGCGGGGTGAACACTGAAGCTTTCTTT CASSLAGGVNTEAFF
NA TRBD1 TRBJ2-1 TRBV5-1 TGCGCCAGCAGCTTGACAGGGGGATACAATGAGCAGTTCTTC CASSLTGGYNEQFF